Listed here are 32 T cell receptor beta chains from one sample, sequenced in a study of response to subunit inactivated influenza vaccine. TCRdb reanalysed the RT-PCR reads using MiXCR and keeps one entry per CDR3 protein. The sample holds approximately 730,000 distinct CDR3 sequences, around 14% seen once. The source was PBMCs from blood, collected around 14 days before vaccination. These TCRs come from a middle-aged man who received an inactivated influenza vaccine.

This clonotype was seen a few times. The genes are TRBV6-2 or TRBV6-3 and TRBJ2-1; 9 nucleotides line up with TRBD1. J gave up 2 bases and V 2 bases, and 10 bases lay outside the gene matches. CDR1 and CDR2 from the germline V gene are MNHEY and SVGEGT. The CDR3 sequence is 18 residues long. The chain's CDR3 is CASSYPLQGALTYNEQFF. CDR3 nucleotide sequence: TGTGCCAGCAGTTACCCCTTACAGGGGGCATTGACCTACAATGAGCAGTTCTTC.

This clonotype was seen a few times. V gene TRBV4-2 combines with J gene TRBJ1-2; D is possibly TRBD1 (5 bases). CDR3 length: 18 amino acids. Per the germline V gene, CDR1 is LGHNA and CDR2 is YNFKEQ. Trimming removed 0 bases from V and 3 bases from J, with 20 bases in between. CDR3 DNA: TGTGCCAGCAGCCAAGAAGGAAGGGGCAGGAGGCCCTACTATGGCTACACCTTC. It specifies CASSQEGRGRRPYYGYTF.

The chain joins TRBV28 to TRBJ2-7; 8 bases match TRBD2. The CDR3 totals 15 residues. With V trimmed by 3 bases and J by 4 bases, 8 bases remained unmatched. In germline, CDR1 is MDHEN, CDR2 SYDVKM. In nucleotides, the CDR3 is TGTGCCAGCAGTTTGACGGACGGGAGGGCTTACGAGCAGTACTTC. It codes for CASSLTDGRAYEQYF. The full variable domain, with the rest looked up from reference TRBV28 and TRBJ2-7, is DVKVTQSSRYLVKRTGEKVFLECVQDMDHENMFWYRQDPGLGLRLIYFSYDVKMKEKGDIPEGYSVSREKKERFSLILESASTNQTSMYLCASSLTDGRAYEQYFGPGTRLTVT.

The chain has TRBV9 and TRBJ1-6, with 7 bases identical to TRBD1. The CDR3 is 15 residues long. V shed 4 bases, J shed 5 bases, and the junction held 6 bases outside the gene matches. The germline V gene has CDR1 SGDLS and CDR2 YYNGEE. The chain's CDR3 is CASSKTGSHNSPLHF. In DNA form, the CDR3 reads TGTGCCAGCAGCAAGACAGGGAGTCATAATTCACCCCTCCACTTT.

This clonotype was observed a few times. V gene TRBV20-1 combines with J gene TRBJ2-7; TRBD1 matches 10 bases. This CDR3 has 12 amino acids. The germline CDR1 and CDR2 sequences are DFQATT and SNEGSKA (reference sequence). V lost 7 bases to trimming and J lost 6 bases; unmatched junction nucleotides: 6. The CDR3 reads CSGWDRGSEQYF. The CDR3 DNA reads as TGCAGTGGATGGGACAGGGGATCCGAGCAGTACTTC.

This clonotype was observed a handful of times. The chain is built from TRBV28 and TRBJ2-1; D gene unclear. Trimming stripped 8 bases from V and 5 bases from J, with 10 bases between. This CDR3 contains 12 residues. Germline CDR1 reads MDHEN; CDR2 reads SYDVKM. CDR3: CASLNNDNEQFF. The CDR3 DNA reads TGTGCCAGCCTAAATAATGACAATGAGCAGTTCTTC.

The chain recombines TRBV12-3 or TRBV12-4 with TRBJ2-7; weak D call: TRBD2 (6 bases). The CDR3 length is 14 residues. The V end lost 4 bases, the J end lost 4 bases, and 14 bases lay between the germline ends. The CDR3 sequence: CASSSLRLVYEQYF. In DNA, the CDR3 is TGTGCCAGCAGTTCCCTCCGACTAGTGTACGAGCAGTACTTC.

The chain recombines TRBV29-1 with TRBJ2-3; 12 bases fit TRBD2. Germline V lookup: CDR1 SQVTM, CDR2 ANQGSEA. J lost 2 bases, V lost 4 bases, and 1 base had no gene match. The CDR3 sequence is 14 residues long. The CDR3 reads CSVGLAGDTDTQYF. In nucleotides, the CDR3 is TGCAGCGTTGGACTAGCGGGGGACACAGATACGCAGTATTTT.

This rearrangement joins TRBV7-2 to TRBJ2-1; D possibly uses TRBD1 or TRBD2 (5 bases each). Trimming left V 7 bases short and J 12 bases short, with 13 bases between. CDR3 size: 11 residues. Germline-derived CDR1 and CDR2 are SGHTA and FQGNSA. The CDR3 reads CASTDPGPQFF. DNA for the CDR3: TGTGCCAGCACCGACCCGGGGCCGCAGTTCTTC.

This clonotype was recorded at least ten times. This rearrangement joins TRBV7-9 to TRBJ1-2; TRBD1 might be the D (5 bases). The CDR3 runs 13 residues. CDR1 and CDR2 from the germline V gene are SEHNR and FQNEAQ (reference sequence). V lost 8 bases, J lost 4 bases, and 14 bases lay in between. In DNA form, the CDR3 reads TGTGCCAGCTCCCTTCAGGGTTTCTATGGCTACACCTTC. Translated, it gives CASSLQGFYGYTF.

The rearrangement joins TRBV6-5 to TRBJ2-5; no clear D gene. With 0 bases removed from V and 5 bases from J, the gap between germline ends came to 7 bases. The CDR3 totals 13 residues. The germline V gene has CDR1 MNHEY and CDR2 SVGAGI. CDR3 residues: CASSYSIVETQYF. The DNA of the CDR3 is TGTGCCAGCAGTTACTCGATAGTTGAGACCCAGTACTTC.

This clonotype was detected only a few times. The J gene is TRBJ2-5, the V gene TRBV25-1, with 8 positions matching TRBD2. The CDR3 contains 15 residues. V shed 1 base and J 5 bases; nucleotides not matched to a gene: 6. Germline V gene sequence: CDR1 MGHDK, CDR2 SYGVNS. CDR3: CASSEFGASGETQYF. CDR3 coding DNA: TGTGCCAGCAGTGAATTCGGTGCTAGCGGGGAGACCCAGTACTTC.

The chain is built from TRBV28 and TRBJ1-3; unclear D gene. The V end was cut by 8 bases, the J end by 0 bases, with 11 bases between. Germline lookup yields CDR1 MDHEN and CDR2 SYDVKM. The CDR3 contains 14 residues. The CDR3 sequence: CASAGLYSGNTIYF. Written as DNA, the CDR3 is TGTGCCAGCGCTGGGCTGTACTCTGGAAACACCATATATTTT.

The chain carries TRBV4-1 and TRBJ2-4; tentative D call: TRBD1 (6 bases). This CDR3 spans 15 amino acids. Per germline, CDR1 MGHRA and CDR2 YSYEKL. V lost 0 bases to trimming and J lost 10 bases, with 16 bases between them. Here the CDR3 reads CASSQDGRQGRIQYF. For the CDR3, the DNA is TGCGCCAGCAGCCAAGATGGCAGGCAGGGGAGAATTCAGTACTTC.

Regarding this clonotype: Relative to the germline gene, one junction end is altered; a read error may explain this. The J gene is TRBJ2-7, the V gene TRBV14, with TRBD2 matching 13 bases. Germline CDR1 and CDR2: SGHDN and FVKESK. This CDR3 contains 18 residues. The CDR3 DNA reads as TGTGCCGGCAGGACAGTGAACCGGACTAGCGGGGGCCCGGACGAGCAGTACTTC. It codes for CAGRTVNRTSGGPDEQYF. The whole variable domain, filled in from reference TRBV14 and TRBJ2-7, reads EAGVTQFPSHSVIEKGQTVTLRCDPISGHDNLYWYRRVMGKEIKFLLHFVKESKQDESGMPNNRFLAERTGGTYSTLKVQPAELEDSGVYFCAGRTVNRTSGGPDEQYFGPGTRLTVT.

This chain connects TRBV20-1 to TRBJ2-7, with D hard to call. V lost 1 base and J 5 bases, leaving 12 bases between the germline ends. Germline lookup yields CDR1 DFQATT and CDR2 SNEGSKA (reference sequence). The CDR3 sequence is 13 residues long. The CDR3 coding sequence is TGCAGTGCTAGAGCTGTACCCGGTCACGAGCAGTACTTC. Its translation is CSARAVPGHEQYF.

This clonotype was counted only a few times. The CDR3 region has the DNA TGTGCCAGCAGTGAAGTTGAAAGGTCGAGGGAGACCCAGTACTTC. Encoded protein: CASSEVERSRETQYF. This rearrangement joins TRBV2 to TRBJ2-5; D is ambiguous. CDR1 and CDR2 (germline): SNHLY, FYNNEI. Trimming shortened V by 1 base and J by 5 bases, and 14 bases separated the two germline ends. CDR3 length: 15 amino acids.

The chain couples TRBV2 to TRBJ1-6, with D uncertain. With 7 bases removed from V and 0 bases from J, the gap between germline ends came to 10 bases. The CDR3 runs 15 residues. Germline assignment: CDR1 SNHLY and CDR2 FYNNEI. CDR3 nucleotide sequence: TGTGCCAGCAAACGGGAGAGCTCCTATAATTCACCCCTCCACTTT. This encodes CASKRESSYNSPLHF.

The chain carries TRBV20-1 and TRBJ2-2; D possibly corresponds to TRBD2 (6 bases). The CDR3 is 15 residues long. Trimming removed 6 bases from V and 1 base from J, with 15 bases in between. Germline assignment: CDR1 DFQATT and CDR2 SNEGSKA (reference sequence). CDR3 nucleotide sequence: TGCAGTGCCCCCCATGGGGGAGGGAACACCGGGGAGCTGTTTTTT. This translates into CSAPHGGGNTGELFF.

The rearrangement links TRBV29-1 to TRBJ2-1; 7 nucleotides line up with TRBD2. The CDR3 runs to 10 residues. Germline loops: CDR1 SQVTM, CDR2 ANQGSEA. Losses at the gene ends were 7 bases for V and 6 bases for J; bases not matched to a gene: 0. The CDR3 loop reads CSGGGNEQFF. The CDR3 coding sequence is TGCAGCGGGGGGGGCAATGAGCAGTTCTTC.

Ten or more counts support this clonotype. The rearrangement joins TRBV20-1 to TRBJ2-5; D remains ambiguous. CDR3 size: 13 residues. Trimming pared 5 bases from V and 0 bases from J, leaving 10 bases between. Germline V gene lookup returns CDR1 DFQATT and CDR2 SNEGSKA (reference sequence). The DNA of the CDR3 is TGCAGTGCTGCCCTCTGGCACCAAGAGACCCAGTACTTC. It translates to CSAALWHQETQYF.

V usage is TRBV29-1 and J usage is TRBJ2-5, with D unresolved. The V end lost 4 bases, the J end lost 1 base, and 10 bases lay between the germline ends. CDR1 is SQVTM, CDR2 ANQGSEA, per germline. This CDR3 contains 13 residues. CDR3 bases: TGCAGCGTTGTATCCCGGATCCAAGAGACCCAGTACTTC. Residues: CSVVSRIQETQYF.

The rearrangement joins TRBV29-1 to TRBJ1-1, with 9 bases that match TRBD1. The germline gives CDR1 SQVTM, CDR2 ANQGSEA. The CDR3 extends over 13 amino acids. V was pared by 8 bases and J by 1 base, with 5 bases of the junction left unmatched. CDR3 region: CSSDRGANTEAFF. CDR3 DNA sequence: TGCAGCTCTGACAGGGGGGCGAACACTGAAGCTTTCTTT.

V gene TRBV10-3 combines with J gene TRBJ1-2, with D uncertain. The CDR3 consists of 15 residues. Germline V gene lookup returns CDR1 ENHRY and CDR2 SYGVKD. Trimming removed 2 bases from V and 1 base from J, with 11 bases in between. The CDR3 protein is CAISESRNLNYGYTF. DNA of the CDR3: TGTGCCATCAGTGAGAGCCGAAACCTTAACTATGGCTACACCTTC.

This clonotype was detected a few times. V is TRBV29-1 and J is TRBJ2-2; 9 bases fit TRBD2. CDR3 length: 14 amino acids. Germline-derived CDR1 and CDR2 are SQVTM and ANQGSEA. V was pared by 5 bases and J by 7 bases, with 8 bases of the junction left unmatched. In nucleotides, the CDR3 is TGCAGCGTTCAAGCGGGAGGTGGGAGCGGGGAGCTGTTTTTT. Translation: CSVQAGGGSGELFF.

This CDR3 reads CASSRTGALYGYTF. The DNA of the CDR3 is TGTGCCAGCAGCCGGACAGGAGCGCTCTATGGCTACACCTTC. This rearrangement joins TRBV5-5 to TRBJ1-2; 7 bases fit TRBD1. This CDR3 spans 14 amino acids. The ends lost 4 bases at V and 4 bases at J; junction bases unmatched: 7. CDR1 and CDR2 from the germline V gene are SGHKS and YYEKEE (reference sequence).

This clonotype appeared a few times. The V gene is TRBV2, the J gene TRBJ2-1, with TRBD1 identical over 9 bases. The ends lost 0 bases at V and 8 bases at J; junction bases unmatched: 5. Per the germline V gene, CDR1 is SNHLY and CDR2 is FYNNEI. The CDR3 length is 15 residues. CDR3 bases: TGTGCCAGCAGTGAAGCGACAGGGGGAGTCCATGAGCAGTTCTTC. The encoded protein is CASSEATGGVHEQFF.

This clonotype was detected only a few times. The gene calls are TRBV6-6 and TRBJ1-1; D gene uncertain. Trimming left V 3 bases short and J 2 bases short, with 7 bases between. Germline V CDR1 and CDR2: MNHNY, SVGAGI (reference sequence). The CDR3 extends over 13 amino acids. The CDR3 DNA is TGTGCCAGCAGTTATCATCCAAACACTGAAGCTTTCTTT. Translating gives CASSYHPNTEAFF.

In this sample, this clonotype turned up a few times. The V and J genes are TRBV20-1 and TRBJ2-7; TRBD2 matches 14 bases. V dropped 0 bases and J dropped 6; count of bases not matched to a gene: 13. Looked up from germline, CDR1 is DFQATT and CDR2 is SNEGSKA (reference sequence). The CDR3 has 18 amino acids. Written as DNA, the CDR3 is TGCAGTGCTAGAGATGCAACGGGACTAGCGGGAGTTCAAGCCGAGCAGTACTTC. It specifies CSARDATGLAGVQAEQYF.

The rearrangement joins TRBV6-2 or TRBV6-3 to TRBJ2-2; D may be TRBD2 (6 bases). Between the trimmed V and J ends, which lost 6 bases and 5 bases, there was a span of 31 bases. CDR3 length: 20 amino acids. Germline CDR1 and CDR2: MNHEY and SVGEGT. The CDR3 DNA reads TGTGCCAGCAGACCGCGAGGGGTTTTTCGGCGGGGAACGGTGACCGGGGAGCTGTTTTTT. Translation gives CASRPRGVFRRGTVTGELFF.

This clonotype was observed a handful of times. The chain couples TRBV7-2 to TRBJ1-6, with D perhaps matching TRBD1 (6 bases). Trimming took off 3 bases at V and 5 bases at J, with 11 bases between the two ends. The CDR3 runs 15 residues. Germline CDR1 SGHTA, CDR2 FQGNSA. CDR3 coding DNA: TGTGCCAGCAGCTTCCAGACAGGTCATAATTCACCCCTCCACTTT. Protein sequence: CASSFQTGHNSPLHF.

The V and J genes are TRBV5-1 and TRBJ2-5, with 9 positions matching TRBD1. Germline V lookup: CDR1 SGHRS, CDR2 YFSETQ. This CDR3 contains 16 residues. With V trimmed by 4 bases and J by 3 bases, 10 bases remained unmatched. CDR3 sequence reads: CASSPWARDREETQYF. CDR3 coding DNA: TGCGCCAGCAGCCCTTGGGCTAGGGACAGGGAAGAGACCCAGTACTTC.